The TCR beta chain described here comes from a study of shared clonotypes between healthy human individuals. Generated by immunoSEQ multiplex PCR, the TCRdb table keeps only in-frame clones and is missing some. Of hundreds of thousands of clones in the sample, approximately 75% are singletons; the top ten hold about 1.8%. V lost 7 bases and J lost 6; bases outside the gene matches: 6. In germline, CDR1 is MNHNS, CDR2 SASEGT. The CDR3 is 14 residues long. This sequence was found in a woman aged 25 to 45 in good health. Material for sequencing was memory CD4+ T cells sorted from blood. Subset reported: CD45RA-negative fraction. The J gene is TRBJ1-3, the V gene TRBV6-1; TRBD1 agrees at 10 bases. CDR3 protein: CASKGTGVVNTIYF. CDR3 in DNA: TGTGCCAGCAAAGGGACAGGGGTTGTAAACACCATATATTTT.